This T cell receptor (beta chain) was sequenced during a study of Graves' ophthalmopathy and Graves' hyperthyroidism. This clonotype was found many times. Relative to the germline gene, one junction end is altered; a read error may explain this. From germline, CDR1 is SGHTA and CDR2 FQGNSA. The CDR3 has 13 amino acids. Amplification from RNA transcripts yielded the TCR beta CDR3 regions. The authors performed first-round RT-PCR with HTBI primers and then a second-round multiplex PCR. TCRdb re-called the multiplex PCR reads through MiXCR, storing one row per CDR3 protein. The table lists some 1.1 million distinct CDR3 sequences, less than 45% of them singletons. As diagnostic evidence, clinical symptoms, serum thyroxine, TRAb, thyroid ultrasound and orbital computed tomography were relied upon.

Material for sequencing was peripheral blood or thyroid tissue (not recorded which). This TCR was sampled from an adult man with Graves' hyperthyroidism. This chain links TRBV7-2 with TRBJ2-2; D not certain. The CDR3 DNA reads TGCGCCAGCAGGACGGTGAACACCGGGGAGCTGTTTTTT. Its protein product is CASRTVNTGELFF.